This TCR beta chain was sequenced during a study of blood T cell repertoires in COVID-19. Study-level information: Samples taken during acute and convalescent COVID-19 were collected in the United States, Italy and Spain. From T cells, B-cell-depleted T cells, or PBMCs came the material, which was cDNA or gDNA.

At least ten counts were recorded for this clone. Per the original data handling: Estimated nucleated cell counts came from reference gene primer amplification. Profiling relied on immunoSEQ multiplex PCR, and the TCRdb table lists in-frame clones only, not all of them. V, J and clone size reflect that table, while D and trimming were determined from the DNA. The sample carries some 130,000 clones, around 85% recorded once. The receptor comes from a human donor in a cohort sampled during active COVID-19. The material sequenced was peripheral blood.

CDR3 in DNA: TGTGCCAGCAGCGGCGGTCGGGGAGGAAGCTCTGGGGCCAACGTCCTGACTTTC. The encoded protein is CASSGGRGGSSGANVLTF. The chain couples TRBV3-1 (or the pseudogene TRBV3-2) to TRBJ2-6; perhaps TRBD2 as D (6 bases). CDR1 and CDR2 (germline): LGHDT, YNNKEL (reference sequence). This CDR3 has 18 amino acids. The V end was cut by 5 bases, the J end by 0 bases, with 17 bases between.